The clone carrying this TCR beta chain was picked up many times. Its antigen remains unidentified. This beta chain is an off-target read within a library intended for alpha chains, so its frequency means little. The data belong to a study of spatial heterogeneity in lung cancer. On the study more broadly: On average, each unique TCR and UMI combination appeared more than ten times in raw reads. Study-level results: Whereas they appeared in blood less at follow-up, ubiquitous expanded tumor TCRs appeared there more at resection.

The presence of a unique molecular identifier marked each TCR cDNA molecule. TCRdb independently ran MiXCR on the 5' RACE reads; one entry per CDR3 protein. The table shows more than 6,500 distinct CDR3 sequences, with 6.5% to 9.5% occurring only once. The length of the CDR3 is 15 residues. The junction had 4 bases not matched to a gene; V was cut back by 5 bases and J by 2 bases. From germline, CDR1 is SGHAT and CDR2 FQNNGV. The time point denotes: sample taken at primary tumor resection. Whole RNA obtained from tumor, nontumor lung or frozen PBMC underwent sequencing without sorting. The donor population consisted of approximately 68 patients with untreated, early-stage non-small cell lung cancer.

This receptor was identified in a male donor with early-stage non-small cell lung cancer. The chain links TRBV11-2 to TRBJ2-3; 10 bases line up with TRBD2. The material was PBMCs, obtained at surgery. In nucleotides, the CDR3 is TGTGCCAGCAGCCAAGGACTAGCGGCCACAGATACGCAGTATTTT. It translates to CASSQGLAATDTQYF.